Each of the 20 T cell receptor beta chains below was sequenced from the same sample in a study of OX40 agonist ivuxolimab in advanced cancers. Sequenced by immunoSEQ multiplex PCR; TCRdb stores in-frame clones only, minus some. Found here are 90,000 to 120,000 clones, around 93% of them singletons; the top ten hold over 0.6%. The sequencing used CD4+ or CD8+ T cells sorted from blood, collected in a trial of the OX40 agonist ivuxolimab. Receptors were obtained from an adult with an advanced solid tumor such as melanoma, head and neck, liver or kidney cancer.

This clone was counted a single time. V gene TRBV19 combines with J gene TRBJ2-7, with D possibly TRBD2 on 6 matching bases. Trimming stripped 4 bases from V and 4 bases from J, with 14 bases between. Germline assignment: CDR1 LNHDA and CDR2 SQIVND (reference sequence). This CDR3 contains 14 residues. CDR3 amino acids: CASSKSGEGYEQYF. DNA of the CDR3: TGTGCCAGTAGTAAGTCGGGGGAAGGGTACGAGCAGTACTTC. Full variable domain (remainder filled in from reference TRBV19 and TRBJ2-7): DGGITQSPKYLFRKEGQNVTLSCEQNLNHDAMYWYRQDPGQGLRLIYYSQIVNDFQKGDIAEGYSVSREKKESFPLTVTSAQKNPTAFYLCASSKSGEGYEQYFGPGTRLTVT.

For this clone: Compared with germline, one end of the junction differs, possibly owing to a read error. The rearrangement uses TRBV7-7 and TRBJ2-3; perhaps TRBD2 as D (5 bases). There are 12 residues in the CDR3. Germline assignment: CDR1 SSHAT and CDR2 FNYEAQ (reference sequence). CDR3 protein: CASSPGEGTQYF. The CDR3 coding sequence is TGTGCTAGCAGCCCCGGGGAAGGCACGCAGTATTTT.

V gene TRBV19 combines with J gene TRBJ1-1; D unclear. CDR1 LNHDA and CDR2 SQIVND come from the germline V gene (reference sequence). The CDR3 sequence is 12 residues long. V was trimmed by 6 bases and J by 2 bases, leaving 7 bases between them. The CDR3 nucleotides are TGTGCCAGTAGGGATCCCAACACTGAAGCTTTCTTT. Its translation is CASRDPNTEAFF.

V and J are TRBV6-5 and TRBJ1-5, with a possible D match to TRBD1 (5 bases). Trimming took off 0 bases at V and 6 bases at J, with 12 bases between the two ends. Germline-derived CDR1 and CDR2 are MNHEY and SVGAGI. This CDR3 has 15 amino acids. The chain's CDR3 is CASSYSLTVTQPQHF. The CDR3 DNA is TGTGCCAGCAGTTACTCGCTGACAGTCACTCAGCCCCAGCATTTT.

This sequence joins TRBV19 and TRBJ1-1, with D unclear. CDR1 LNHDA and CDR2 SQIVND come from the germline V gene (reference sequence). The V end lost 0 bases, the J end lost 11 bases, and 22 bases lay between the germline ends. The CDR3 is made up of 16 amino acids. The CDR3 reads CASSIDLSGEEMWAFF. CDR3 sequence (DNA): TGTGCCAGTAGTATAGATCTCTCGGGTGAGGAGATGTGGGCTTTCTTT. Full variable domain (remainder filled in from reference TRBV19 and TRBJ1-1): DGGITQSPKYLFRKEGQNVTLSCEQNLNHDAMYWYRQDPGQGLRLIYYSQIVNDFQKGDIAEGYSVSREKKESFPLTVTSAQKNPTAFYLCASSIDLSGEEMWAFFGQGTRLTVV.

This clone appeared a single time. The chain combines TRBV7-3 with TRBJ2-2, with D perhaps TRBD2 (6 bases). Trimming pared 4 bases from V and 4 bases from J, leaving 19 bases between. This CDR3 is 17 amino acids long. The germline gives CDR1 SGHTA, CDR2 FQGTGA. This chain's CDR3 is CASSSQSWGVRTGELFF. The CDR3 DNA reads TGTGCCAGCAGCTCCCAGAGTTGGGGGGTACGCACCGGGGAGCTGTTTTTT.

The rearrangement joins TRBV5-1 to TRBJ1-4; TRBD1 matches 11 bases. This CDR3 has 14 amino acids. V was clipped by 4 bases and J by 9 bases; unmatched bases: 5. CDR1 is SGHRS, CDR2 YFSETQ, per germline. For the CDR3, the DNA is TGCGCCAGCAGCATGGGACAGGGGGAGAAAAAACTGTTTTTT. Protein: CASSMGQGEKKLFF.

The chain couples TRBV12-5 to TRBJ1-2; D might be TRBD1 (6 bases). Germline-derived CDR1 and CDR2 are LGHNT and FRNRAP. The V end lost 7 bases, the J end lost 2 bases, and 14 bases lay between the germline ends. The CDR3 covers 14 residues. CDR3 protein: CASAPQGSNYGYTF. The CDR3 DNA reads TGTGCTAGTGCCCCTCAGGGGTCGAACTATGGCTACACCTTC.

The CDR3 DNA reads as TGTGCCATCATGAGGGGACAGGATACAGATACGCAGTATTTT. Amino acids: CAIMRGQDTDTQYF. This chain connects TRBV10-3 to TRBJ2-3; 8 bases agree with TRBD1. V lost 7 bases to trimming and J lost 3 bases; unmatched junction nucleotides: 6. CDR1 is ENHRY and CDR2 is SYGVKD in the germline V gene. This CDR3 comprises 14 residues.

In its sample, this clone was seen once. The chain joins TRBV10-2 to TRBJ2-1, with 10 bases lining up with TRBD1. Losses at the gene ends were 6 bases for V and 8 bases for J; bases not matched to a gene: 7. CDR3 size: 14 residues. CDR1 WSHSY and CDR2 SAAADI come from the germline V gene. The CDR3 loop reads CASSDGQGEDEQFF. The CDR3 DNA reads TGCGCCAGCAGCGATGGACAGGGGGAGGATGAGCAGTTCTTC.

The V call is TRBV2, the J call TRBJ1-2, with 9 bases fitting TRBD1. Germline loops: CDR1 SNHLY, CDR2 FYNNEI. V gave up 6 bases and J gave up 8 bases; unmatched junction bases: 10. The CDR3 contains 14 residues. Here the CDR3 reads CASRLDRGSVGYTF. The CDR3 DNA reads TGTGCCAGCAGGTTGGACAGGGGAAGTGTCGGCTACACCTTC.

The chain joins TRBV7-8 to TRBJ2-3, with TRBD2 identical over 7 bases. The CDR3 is 17 amino acids. The trim removed 5 bases at V and 2 bases at J, leaving 13 bases unmatched. Germline V gene sequence: CDR1 SGHVS, CDR2 FQNEAQ. CDR3 region: CASSPLNWRENTDTQYF. DNA for the CDR3: TGTGCCAGCAGCCCACTTAACTGGCGGGAGAACACAGATACGCAGTATTTT.

The chain has TRBV6-5 and TRBJ1-2; D unresolved. V lost 0 bases to trimming and J lost 8 bases, with 13 bases between them. The CDR3 has 14 residues. CDR1 and CDR2 (germline): MNHEY, SVGAGI. This CDR3 is CASSYSALLEGYTF. CDR3 in DNA: TGTGCCAGCAGTTACTCGGCGCTCTTGGAGGGCTACACCTTC.

This rearrangement joins TRBV7-6 to TRBJ1-1; maybe TRBD1 (5 bases). Trimming took 4 bases from V and 7 from J, leaving 16 bases between them. Per the germline V gene, CDR1 is SGHVS and CDR2 is FNYEAQ. The CDR3 has 14 amino acids. CDR3 DNA: TGTGCCAGCAGCTCAGGGACTTTGGGGAGTGAAGCTTTCTTT. Translation: CASSSGTLGSEAFF.

This clone was picked up one time. The chain has TRBV6-5 and TRBJ1-2; D gene uncertain. V gave up 9 bases and J gave up 6 bases, with 17 bases separating them. This CDR3 has 13 amino acids. Germline V CDR1 and CDR2: MNHEY, SVGAGI. CDR3 region: CASNGRDRNGYTF. CDR3 nucleotides: TGTGCCAGTAACGGCCGGGATAGGAATGGCTACACCTTC.

This chain uses TRBV2 with TRBJ2-7; perhaps D is TRBD1 or TRBD2 (5 bases each). CDR3 length: 15 residues. Looked up from germline, CDR1 is SNHLY and CDR2 is FYNNEI. The V end lost 6 bases, the J end lost 4 bases, and 19 bases lay between the germline ends. In DNA form, the CDR3 reads TGTGCCAGCAGGGGGGTAGGGCTGACATTGTACGAGCAGTACTTC. Residues: CASRGVGLTLYEQYF. The full variable domain, rest sourced from reference TRBV2 and TRBJ2-7, is EPEVTQTPSHQVTQMGQEVILRCVPISNHLYFYWYRQILGQKVEFLVSFYNNEISEKSEIFDDQFSVERPDGSNFTLKIRSTKLEDSAMYFCASRGVGLTLYEQYFGPGTRLTVT.

The chain couples TRBV5-1 to TRBJ1-2; perhaps TRBD1 as D (6 bases). Germline V gene lookup returns CDR1 SGHRS and CDR2 YFSETQ. Deletions cut 0 bases from V and 4 bases from J, with 13 bases between. The CDR3 extends over 15 amino acids. In DNA, the CDR3 is TGCGCCAGCAGCTTGGAGGCAGGGGTAATCTATGGCTACACCTTC. This gives the protein CASSLEAGVIYGYTF. Full variable domain (outside the CDR3, taken from reference TRBV5-1 and TRBJ1-2): KAGVTQTPRYLIKTRGQQVTLSCSPISGHRSVSWYQQTPGQGLQFLFEYFSETQRNKGNFPGRFSGRQFSNSRSEMNVSTLELGDSALYLCASSLEAGVIYGYTFGSGTRLTVV.

This chain joins TRBV9 and TRBJ2-7; D is ambiguous. This CDR3 spans 16 amino acids. From germline, CDR1 is SGDLS and CDR2 YYNGEE. Deletions cut 0 bases from V and 0 bases from J, with 13 bases between. Here the CDR3 reads CASSVASSASSYEQYF. The CDR3 nucleotides are TGTGCCAGCAGCGTAGCCTCGTCTGCAAGCTCCTACGAGCAGTACTTC. Combining the CDR3 with reference TRBV9 and TRBJ2-7 gives the whole variable domain DSGVTQTPKHLITATGQRVTLRCSPRSGDLSVYWYQQSLDQGLQFLIQYYNGEERAKGNILERFSAQQFPDLHSELNLSSLELGDSALYFCASSVASSASSYEQYFGPGTRLTVT.

V and J are TRBV25-1 and TRBJ1-2, with 8 bases aligning to TRBD1. This CDR3 has 13 residues. Losses at the gene ends were 3 bases for V and 8 bases for J; bases not matched to a gene: 5. The germline V gene has CDR1 MGHDK and CDR2 SYGVNS. CDR3 DNA sequence: TGTGCCAGCAGTGACCCGACAGGGGACGGCTACACCTTC. Encoded protein: CASSDPTGDGYTF.

This clone occurred once. The V call is TRBV2, the J call TRBJ2-2; 11 positions agree with TRBD2. The CDR3 loop spans 18 amino acids. Per the germline V gene, CDR1 is SNHLY and CDR2 is FYNNEI. After removal of 3 bases from V and 3 bases from J, the junction contained 9 bases not matched to a gene. The CDR3 coding sequence is TGTGCCAGCAGTGATGGTAGCGGGAGGGTTGAGGACACCGGGGAGCTGTTTTTT. Translated, it gives CASSDGSGRVEDTGELFF.